The 30 T cell receptor beta chains below come from one sample, sequenced in a study of cytomegalovirus exposure and HLA in healthy donors. The PCR ran on 60 Vbeta and 13 Jbeta primers. Some clones are missing from TCRdb's copy, which holds only in-frame ones; the method was immunoSEQ multiplex PCR. Recorded for this sample: roughly 200,000 clones. Sequencing was carried out using PBMCs. The receptor source for this set is a man aged 30 to 45 in good health and CMV-seronegative.

The chain combines TRBV5-5 with TRBJ1-4, with a tentative D call TRBD1 (6 bases). Trimming removed 4 bases from V and 8 bases from J, with 18 bases in between. The CDR3 has 15 residues. The germline V gene encodes CDR1 SGHKS and CDR2 YYEKEE (reference sequence). CDR3 sequence reads: CASSPPQGLGEKLFF. CDR3 nucleotide sequence: TGTGCCAGCAGCCCCCCACAGGGTTTGGGGGAAAAACTGTTTTTT.

The chain carries TRBV6-6 and TRBJ2-5, with 12 nucleotides matching TRBD2. Germline trimming cut 6 bases from V and 5 bases from J; bases unmatched to any gene: 7. The CDR3 has 15 residues. Germline V CDR1 and CDR2: MNHNY, SVGAGI (reference sequence). CDR3 amino acids: CASSGLAGSLETQYF. The CDR3 DNA sequence: TGTGCCAGCAGCGGACTAGCGGGGAGCTTGGAGACCCAGTACTTC.

The chain uses TRBV13 and TRBJ1-3, with D perhaps matching TRBD1 (5 bases). The V gene's germline CDR1 is PRHDT and CDR2 FYEKMQ (reference sequence). Trimming shortened V by 3 bases and J by 4 bases, and 10 bases separated the two germline ends. CDR3 length equals 14 residues. The CDR3 loop is CASSFRDVGNTIYF. In DNA, the CDR3 is TGTGCCAGCAGCTTCAGGGATGTAGGAAACACCATATATTTT. The whole variable domain, filled in from reference TRBV13 and TRBJ1-3, reads AAGVIQSPRHLIKEKRETATLKCYPIPRHDTVYWYQQGPGQDPQFLISFYEKMQSDKGSIPDRFSAQQFSDYHSELNMSSLELGDSALYFCASSFRDVGNTIYFGEGSWLTVV.

V is TRBV6-5 and J is TRBJ1-2, with 10 positions matching TRBD1. This CDR3 contains 16 residues. Germline CDR1 MNHEY, CDR2 SVGAGI. The J segment lost 10 bases and the V segment lost 2 bases, leaving 13 bases of the junction unmatched. CDR3: CASSYGLLRDRGDYTF. CDR3 nucleotide sequence: TGTGCCAGCAGTTACGGGCTCCTCCGGGACAGGGGAGACTACACCTTC.

The chain links TRBV29-1 to TRBJ1-1, with D possibly being TRBD1 (6 bases). Germline lookup yields CDR1 SQVTM and CDR2 ANQGSEA. V was clipped by 6 bases and J by 11 bases, with 19 bases between them. The CDR3 is 12 residues long. CDR3 nucleotides: TGCAGCGTCTGGCAAGGGTCGCAGGGGGCTTTCTTT. Translation: CSVWQGSQGAFF.

The V and J genes are TRBV7-2 and TRBJ1-1; tentative D call: TRBD1 (5 bases). CDR1 and CDR2 (germline): SGHTA, FQGNSA. Trimming shortened V by 5 bases and J by 0 bases, and 13 bases separated the two germline ends. The CDR3 runs to 15 residues. CDR3 sequence (DNA): TGTGCCAGCAGCCCTCCGGACACTCTGAACACTGAAGCTTTCTTT. Its translation: CASSPPDTLNTEAFF.

The chain has TRBV27 and TRBJ2-7, with TRBD1 matching 7 bases. V lost 1 base and J lost 5; bases outside the gene matches: 5. Germline assignment: CDR1 MNHEY and CDR2 SMNVEV (reference sequence). This CDR3 region has 14 residues. CDR3 nucleotides: TGTGCCAGCAGTTTATTTGCAGGGGGTAACGAGCAGTACTTC. Amino acids: CASSLFAGGNEQYF.

The rearrangement links TRBV27 to TRBJ2-2; TRBD1 matches at 7 bases. Germline values: CDR1 MNHEY, CDR2 SMNVEV (reference sequence). This CDR3 is built from 16 residues. The V segment lost 0 bases and the J segment 3 bases; nucleotides outside the gene matches: 4. The CDR3 DNA is TGTGCCAGCAGTTTATCGAGGGGGCAGGACACCGGGGAGCTGTTTTTT. As protein: CASSLSRGQDTGELFF.

The V and J genes are TRBV12-5 and TRBJ2-7, with TRBD2 matching over 7 bases. V dropped 0 bases and J dropped 6; count of bases not matched to a gene: 11. Germline CDR1 and CDR2: LGHNT and FRNRAP. CDR3 size: 16 residues. CDR3 sequence (DNA): TGTGCTAGTGGTTTGGTAAATTGGACTAGTAGCGGCGAGCAGTACTTC. Translating gives CASGLVNWTSSGEQYF.

This rearrangement joins TRBV5-1 to TRBJ2-1; TRBD2 aligns across 9 bases. Trimming took 0 bases from V and 2 from J; bases not matched to a gene: 3. Germline lookup yields CDR1 SGHRS and CDR2 YFSETQ. The CDR3 length is 16 residues. The DNA of the CDR3 is TGCGCCAGCAGCTTGGCCGGGACTAGCACCTACAATGAGCAGTTCTTC. Amino acids: CASSLAGTSTYNEQFF.

The chain uses TRBV28 and TRBJ2-3; TRBD2 is a possible D gene (7 bases). This CDR3 has 14 amino acids. The ends were cut back, 3 bases at V and 6 bases at J, with 13 bases in the middle. Germline V gives CDR1 MDHEN, CDR2 SYDVKM. This CDR3 is CASSFRGGRDTQYF. CDR3 in DNA: TGTGCCAGCAGTTTCCGCGGGGGCAGGGATACGCAGTATTTT.

The CDR3 spells CASSPPDRGWNQPQHF. The CDR3 bases are TGTGCCAGTAGTCCCCCGGACAGGGGTTGGAATCAGCCCCAGCATTTT. The rearrangement uses TRBV19 and TRBJ1-5, with 9 bases aligning to TRBD1. Germline V gives CDR1 LNHDA, CDR2 SQIVND (reference sequence). The CDR3 runs 16 residues. The V segment lost 5 bases and the J segment 4 bases; nucleotides outside the gene matches: 9.

CDR3 sequence (DNA): TGTGCCAGCAGCTCCCCCGTCTACGAGCAGTACTTC. Its protein product is CASSSPVYEQYF. V gene TRBV7-2 combines with J gene TRBJ2-7; D unclear. The CDR3 loop spans 12 amino acids. V lost 4 bases, J lost 3 bases, and 7 bases lay in between. Looked up from germline, CDR1 is SGHTA and CDR2 is FQGNSA.

The rearrangement uses TRBV15 and TRBJ2-4, with a possible D match to TRBD2 (6 bases). The CDR3 totals 17 residues. The V gene's germline CDR1 is LNHNV and CDR2 YYDKDF (reference sequence). Trimming shortened V by 0 bases and J by 0 bases, and 12 bases separated the two germline ends. CDR3 sequence reads: CATSREVAGIAKNIQYF. The CDR3 coding sequence is TGTGCCACCAGCAGAGAAGTGGCGGGGATAGCCAAAAACATTCAGTACTTC.

The chain recombines TRBV5-1 with TRBJ1-1; D may be TRBD1 (6 bases). Trimming took off 7 bases at V and 3 bases at J, with 22 bases between the two ends. CDR1 and CDR2 (germline): SGHRS, YFSETQ. The length of the CDR3 is 16 residues. The CDR3 nucleotides are TGCGCCAGCCGGGCAGGGGTCGTGGTAAAGGACACTGAAGCTTTCTTT. Its protein is CASRAGVVVKDTEAFF.

V is TRBV10-3 and J is TRBJ2-5; 9 bases fit TRBD1. The DNA end is a closer match to TRBJ2-7, so the J assignment may be wrong. This CDR3 is 15 amino acids long. Germline V CDR1 and CDR2: ENHRY, SYGVKD. The CDR3 nucleotides are TGTGCCATCAGATCGACGGATGGACAGGGGCGCGAGCAGTACTTC. Translating gives CAIRSTDGQGREQYF.

The rearrangement uses TRBV19 and TRBJ2-1; 8 nucleotides line up with TRBD1. V shed 10 bases and J 0 bases; nucleotides not matched to a gene: 5. The CDR3 has 14 amino acids. Germline V CDR1 and CDR2: LNHDA, SQIVND (reference sequence). The CDR3: CATATGDSYNEQFF. The CDR3, as DNA: TGTGCCACCGCGACAGGGGACTCCTACAATGAGCAGTTCTTC.

The gene calls are TRBV11-3 and TRBJ1-1; D is ambiguous. V gave up 0 bases and J gave up 8 bases, with 13 bases separating them. The germline CDR1 and CDR2 sequences are SGHNT and YENEEA. The CDR3 spans 14 residues. Here the CDR3 reads CASSLEASGREAFF. DNA of the CDR3: TGTGCCAGCAGCTTAGAGGCCTCGGGTCGAGAAGCTTTCTTT.

The V call is TRBV13, the J call TRBJ1-3; D gene uncertain. V shed 0 bases and J shed 0 bases, with 9 bases lying between them. The CDR3 extends over 16 amino acids. Germline loops: CDR1 PRHDT, CDR2 FYEKMQ (reference sequence). The CDR3 reads CASSLGYSFSGNTIYF. CDR3 nucleotides: TGTGCCAGCAGCTTAGGGTACAGCTTCTCTGGAAACACCATATATTTT.

The rearrangement uses TRBV27 and TRBJ2-1; a weak D match, TRBD2 (6 bases). V lost 4 bases, J lost 4 bases, and 17 bases lay in between. The CDR3 runs 16 residues. From germline, CDR1 is MNHEY and CDR2 SMNVEV (reference sequence). The CDR3, as DNA: TGTGCCAGCAGTTCACCCGGAGGGCCGGGATACAATGAGCAGTTCTTC. Its protein product is CASSSPGGPGYNEQFF.

The chain combines TRBV28 with TRBJ2-7; the D gene is possibly TRBD2 (5 bases). The CDR3 extends over 15 amino acids. Germline lookup yields CDR1 MDHEN and CDR2 SYDVKM. Trimming took off 3 bases at V and 3 bases at J, with 15 bases between the two ends. CDR3 amino acids: CASSFSLAGSYEQYF. CDR3 sequence (DNA): TGTGCCAGCAGTTTCTCTTTGGCGGGTAGCTACGAGCAGTACTTC.

The chain has TRBV20-1 and TRBJ2-7; D unclear. This CDR3 has 10 residues. CDR1 is DFQATT and CDR2 is SNEGSKA in the germline V gene (reference sequence). Trimming took off 0 bases at V and 7 bases at J, with 4 bases between the two ends. CDR3 nucleotides: TGCAGTGCTAGAGATCCGGAGCAGTACTTC. Translating it yields CSARDPEQYF.

The V gene is TRBV7-2, the J gene TRBJ1-2; 10 positions match TRBD1. The V segment lost 1 base and the J segment 8 bases; nucleotides outside the gene matches: 7. This CDR3 is built from 15 residues. Germline V gives CDR1 SGHTA, CDR2 FQGNSA. CDR3 protein: CASSLGGQGIEGYTF. The CDR3 DNA reads as TGTGCCAGCAGCTTAGGGGGACAGGGGATTGAGGGCTACACCTTC.

The rearrangement joins TRBV4-3 to TRBJ2-3; TRBD2 matches at 15 bases. Germline V gives CDR1 LGHNA, CDR2 YSLEER. This CDR3 is built from 18 residues. V dropped 6 bases and J dropped 3; count of bases not matched to a gene: 10. In nucleotides, the CDR3 is TGCGCCAGCAGACAGAACCTCGGGACTAGCGGGGGGACAGATACGCAGTATTTT. Amino acid sequence: CASRQNLGTSGGTDTQYF.

V and J are TRBV19 and TRBJ2-5; 9 bases line up with TRBD2. This CDR3 is built from 13 residues. The germline CDR1 and CDR2 sequences are LNHDA and SQIVND (reference sequence). V lost 6 bases to trimming and J lost 4 bases; unmatched junction nucleotides: 3. The CDR3 loop reads CASSGLARETQYF. The CDR3 coding sequence is TGTGCCAGTAGCGGACTAGCGCGAGAGACCCAGTACTTC. Drawing the rest from reference TRBV19 and TRBJ2-5, the complete variable domain is DGGITQSPKYLFRKEGQNVTLSCEQNLNHDAMYWYRQDPGQGLRLIYYSQIVNDFQKGDIAEGYSVSREKKESFPLTVTSAQKNPTAFYLCASSGLARETQYFGPGTRLLVL.

The rearrangement links TRBV2 to TRBJ1-2; 12 positions match TRBD1. The junction had 11 bases not matched to a gene; V was cut back by 7 bases and J by 8 bases. The CDR3 loop spans 15 amino acids. Germline V gene lookup returns CDR1 SNHLY and CDR2 FYNNEI. This chain's CDR3 is CASTGQGATFGGYTF. In DNA form, the CDR3 reads TGTGCCAGCACGGGACAGGGGGCTACCTTTGGGGGCTACACCTTC.

This rearrangement joins TRBV6-5 to TRBJ2-1, with TRBD2 matching over 12 bases. The CDR3 spans 15 residues. The V gene's germline CDR1 is MNHEY and CDR2 SVGAGI. V lost 10 bases and J lost 7; bases outside the gene matches: 11. The CDR3: CATLYLAGGSNEQFF. Here the CDR3 DNA reads TGTGCCACGCTCTACCTAGCGGGGGGGAGTAATGAGCAGTTCTTC.

The chain uses TRBV21-1 and TRBJ1-5; the D segment call TRBD1 is taken from the table without a DNA check. TRBV21-1 is deemed a pseudogene. This CDR3 has 14 residues. CDR3 sequence (DNA): TGTGCCAGCATCATTCAGGGGGCGCGGCAGCCCCAGCATTTT. Translating it yields CASIIQGARQPQHF.

The CDR3 spells CASSLVQTDEQYF. The CDR3 DNA reads as TGTGCCAGCAGCTTGGTACAGACCGACGAGCAGTACTTC. This rearrangement joins TRBV5-6 to TRBJ2-5; D gene ambiguous. With the DNA end fitting TRBJ2-7 better, the J assignment may be wrong. Per the germline V gene, CDR1 is SGHDT and CDR2 is YYEEEE. This CDR3 contains 13 residues.

This rearrangement joins TRBV7-8 to TRBJ1-3; the D is unclear. Trimming removed 5 bases at V and 0 bases at J, with 11 bases between. This CDR3 is 15 amino acids long. Germline CDR1 reads SGHVS; CDR2 reads FQNEAQ. Written as DNA, the CDR3 is TGTGCCAGCAGCCCGGGAAGCCGCTCTGGAAACACCATATATTTT. Protein sequence: CASSPGSRSGNTIYF.